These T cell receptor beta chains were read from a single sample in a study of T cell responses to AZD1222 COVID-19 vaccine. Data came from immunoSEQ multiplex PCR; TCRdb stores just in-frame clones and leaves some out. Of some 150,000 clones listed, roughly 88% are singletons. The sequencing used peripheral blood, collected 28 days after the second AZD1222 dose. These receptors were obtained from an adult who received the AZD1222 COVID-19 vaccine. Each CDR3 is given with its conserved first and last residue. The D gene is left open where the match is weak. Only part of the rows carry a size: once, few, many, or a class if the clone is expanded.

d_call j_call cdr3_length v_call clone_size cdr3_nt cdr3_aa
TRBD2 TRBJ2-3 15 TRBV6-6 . TGTGCCAGCATTATCGGCGGGGGGGCAGGAGATACGCAGTATTTT CASIIGGGAGDTQYF
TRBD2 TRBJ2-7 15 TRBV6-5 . TGTGCCAGCAGTTACCGTAAGGCGGGGGCCTACGAGCAGTACTTC CASSYRKAGAYEQYF
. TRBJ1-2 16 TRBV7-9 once TGTGCCAGCAGCTTGGGGCTAGCTGAGTATAACTATGGCTACACCTTC CASSLGLAEYNYGYTF
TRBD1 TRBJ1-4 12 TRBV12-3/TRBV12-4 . TGTGCCAGCAGAATGACAGGGCAGAAACTGTTTTTT CASRMTGQKLFF
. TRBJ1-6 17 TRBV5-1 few TGCGCCAGCAGCTTGGCGACAGCTAGCTCCTATAATTCACCCCTCCACTTT CASSLATASSYNSPLHF
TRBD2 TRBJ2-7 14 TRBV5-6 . TGTGCCAGCAGCCGGGTCGGGGGGTGGAACGAGCAGTACTTC CASSRVGGWNEQYF
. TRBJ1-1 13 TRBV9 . TGTGCCAGCAGCGTAGGTGGGAGGGATGAAGCTTTCTTT CASSVGGRDEAFF
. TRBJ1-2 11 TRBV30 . TGTGCCTCGGCGGAGGTTGATGGCTACACCTTC CASAEVDGYTF
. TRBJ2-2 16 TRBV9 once TGTGCCAGCAGCGTAGATGCACAAGCGAACACCGGGGAGCTGTTTTTT CASSVDAQANTGELFF
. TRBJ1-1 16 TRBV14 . TGTGCCAGCAGCGTCCAGGGGCATGTGGCGTACACTGAAGCTTTCTTT CASSVQGHVAYTEAFF
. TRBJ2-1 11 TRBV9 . TGTGCCAGCAGCAGTAGCCTTGAGCAGTTCTTC CASSSSLEQFF
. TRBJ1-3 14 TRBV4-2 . TGTGCCAGCAGCCTCACGGGAGCCGGGAACACCATATATTTT CASSLTGAGNTIYF
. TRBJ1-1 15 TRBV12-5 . TGTGCTAGTGGTTCCCCCGGGGATAGAAACACTGAAGCTTTCTTT CASGSPGDRNTEAFF
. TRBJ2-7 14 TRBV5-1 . TGCGCCAGCAGCTTGACCGGGGACGCCTACGAGCAGTACTTC CASSLTGDAYEQYF
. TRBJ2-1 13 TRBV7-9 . TGTGCCAGCAGCCCAATTACCTACAATGAGCAGTTCTTC CASSPITYNEQFF
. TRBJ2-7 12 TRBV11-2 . TGTGCCAGCACCCCCAGGACCTACGAGCAGTACTTC CASTPRTYEQYF
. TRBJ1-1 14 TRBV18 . TGTGCCAGCTCACCACAGGCGGAGGGCACTGAAGCTTTCTTT CASSPQAEGTEAFF
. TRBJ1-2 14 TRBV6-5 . TGTGCCAGCAGTTACTCGACTTCGCCGGATGGCTACACCTTC CASSYSTSPDGYTF
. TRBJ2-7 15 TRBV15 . TGTGCCACCAGCAGAGATCCGTCCAGGGCCTACGAGCAGTACTTC CATSRDPSRAYEQYF
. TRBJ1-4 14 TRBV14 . TGTGCCAGCAGCTCACTCCAGGCTAATGAAAAACTGTTTTTT CASSSLQANEKLFF
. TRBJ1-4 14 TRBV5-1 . TGCGCCAGCAGCGGCACAGGTATAGGTGAAAAACTGTTTTTT CASSGTGIGEKLFF
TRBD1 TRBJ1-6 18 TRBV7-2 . TGTGCCAGCAGCGCCCAACCCGGGACAGGAGCCAATAATTCACCCCTCCACTTT CASSAQPGTGANNSPLHF
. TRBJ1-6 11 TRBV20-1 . TGCAGTGCTAGAGACCGAACAGGACTCCACTTT CSARDRTGLHF